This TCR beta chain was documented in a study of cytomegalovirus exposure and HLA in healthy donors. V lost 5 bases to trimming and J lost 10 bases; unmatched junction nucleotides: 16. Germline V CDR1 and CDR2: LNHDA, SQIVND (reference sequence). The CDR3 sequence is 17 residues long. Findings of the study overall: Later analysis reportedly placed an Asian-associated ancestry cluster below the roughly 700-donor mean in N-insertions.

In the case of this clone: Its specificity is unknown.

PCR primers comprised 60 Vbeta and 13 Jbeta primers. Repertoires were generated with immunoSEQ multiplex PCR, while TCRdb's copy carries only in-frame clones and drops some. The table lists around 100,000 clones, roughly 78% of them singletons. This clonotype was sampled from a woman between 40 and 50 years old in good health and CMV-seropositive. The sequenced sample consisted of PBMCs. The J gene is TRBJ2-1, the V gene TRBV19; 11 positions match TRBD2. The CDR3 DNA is TGTGCCAGTAGTCGAACGATTATAGCGGGAGGGCCGAGGGAGCAGTTCTTC. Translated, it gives CASSRTIIAGGPREQFF.